A selection of T cell receptor beta chains follows, all from one sample in a study of shared clonotypes between healthy human individuals. TCRdb's table, derived via immunoSEQ multiplex PCR, lists solely in-frame clones and lacks some. Of roughly 170,000 clones detected, 65% to 80% appear once; the ten largest clones hold 8% to 13%. The sequencing sample was made of memory CD4+ T cells sorted from blood. The receptors here all came from a man aged 25 to 40 in good health. Both conserved end residues are part of each CDR3. The D gene is left open where the match is weak. Clone size is not always given. Where it is, it says once, few, many or a class for expanded clones.

d_gene	v_gene	j_gene	abundance	CDR3aa	CDR3nt
.	TRBV5-1	TRBJ2-5	many	CASSRGTAQETQYF	TGCGCCAGCAGCCGGGGGACAGCACAAGAGACCCAGTACTTC
.	TRBV5-4	TRBJ1-2	.	CASSLGPLGGYTF	TGTGCCAGCAGCTTGGGGCCTTTAGGCGGCTACACCTTC
.	TRBV5-6	TRBJ2-7	.	CASSKIRGVLYYEQYF	TGTGCCAGCAGCAAAATCAGGGGGGTCCTATACTACGAGCAGTACTTC
TRBD1	TRBV7-2	TRBJ1-2	few	CASSLQTGGFGYTF	TGTGCCAGCAGCTTACAAACAGGGGGCTTTGGCTACACCTTC
.	TRBV5-1	TRBJ2-7	.	CASSRDLRGAYEQYF	TGCGCCAGCAGCCGGGACCTGAGGGGGGCCTACGAGCAGTACTTC
TRBD1	TRBV6-5	TRBJ1-5	.	CASKGTGNQPQHF	TGTGCCAGCAAAGGGACAGGCAATCAGCCCCAGCATTTT
.	TRBV2	TRBJ2-1	few	CASSERGNEQFF	TGTGCCAGCAGTGAAAGGGGCAATGAGCAGTTCTTC
.	TRBV19	TRBJ2-7	.	CASSRQGSYEQYF	TGTGCCAGTAGTCGTCAGGGAAGCTACGAGCAGTACTTC
.	TRBV6-1	TRBJ1-5	.	CATKALSGNQPQHF	TGTGCCACCAAGGCCCTATCGGGCAATCAGCCCCAGCATTTT
.	TRBV7-1	TRBJ2-5	.	CASSQGQTQYF	TGTGCCAGCAGCCAGGGTCAGACCCAGTACTTC
.	TRBV11-2	TRBJ2-3	.	CASSRTLGTDTQYF	TGTGCCAGCAGCCGGACGCTCGGTACAGATACGCAGTATTTT
.	TRBV18	TRBJ1-1	.	CASSPPRGNTEAFF	TGTGCCAGCTCACCACCGAGGGGGAACACTGAAGCTTTCTTT
TRBD2	TRBV5-4	TRBJ2-3	.	CASSFRTSGSTDTQYF	TGTGCCAGCAGCTTCCGGACTAGCGGGAGCACAGATACGCAGTATTTT
.	TRBV7-2	TRBJ2-2	.	CASSLESGRPTNTGELFF	TGTGCCAGCAGCTTAGAGTCCGGGCGCCCCACGAACACCGGGGAGCTGTTTTTT
TRBD1	TRBV5-4	TRBJ2-3	.	CASSLFSGGDTQYF	TGTGCCAGCAGCTTGTTCTCAGGGGGAGATACGCAGTATTTT
.	TRBV29-1	TRBJ1-2	.	CSVDSTNYGYTF	TGCAGCGTTGATTCAACTAACTATGGCTACACCTTC
.	TRBV5-1	TRBJ1-1	many	CASSFGLRRFF	TGCGCCAGCAGCTTTGGTCTTAGGCGGTTCTTT
.	TRBV29-1	TRBJ1-5	many	CSVENRRESQPQHF	TGCAGCGTTGAAAATCGGAGGGAATCTCAGCCCCAGCATTTT
.	TRBV14	TRBJ1-1	few	CASSPQMTANTEAFF	TGTGCCAGCAGCCCACAGATGACTGCGAACACTGAAGCTTTCTTT
.	TRBV11-2	TRBJ1-1	once	CASSLDGNTEAFF	TGTGCCAGCAGCTTAGACGGGAACACTGAAGCTTTCTTT
.	TRBV6-5	TRBJ1-5	once	CASSGQPNQPQHF	TGTGCCAGCAGTGGACAACCAAATCAGCCCCAGCATTTT
TRBD1	TRBV2	TRBJ1-2	.	CASSDPGQRRYTF	TGTGCCAGCAGTGATCCGGGACAGCGCCGCTACACCTTC
.	TRBV19	TRBJ1-2	.	CASSISGNYGYTF	TGTGCCAGTAGTATCTCGGGCAACTATGGCTACACCTTC
.	TRBV2	TRBJ2-6	.	CASSEGRGSGANVLTF	TGTGCCAGCAGCGAGGGACGGGGGTCTGGGGCCAACGTCCTGACTTTC
.	TRBV28	TRBJ1-2	.	CASSLGGRRGYTF	TGTGCCAGCAGTCTTGGGGGGCGAAGGGGCTACACCTTC
TRBD2	TRBV9	TRBJ2-1	.	CASSATAGVYNEQFF	TGTGCCAGCAGCGCCACGGCGGGAGTCTACAATGAGCAGTTCTTC
.	TRBV7-8	TRBJ2-2	.	CASSLGLANTGELFF	TGTGCCAGCAGCTTAGGGCTAGCGAACACCGGGGAGCTGTTTTTT
TRBD1	TRBV25-1	TRBJ2-6	few	CASSSWGQGGSGANVLTF	TGTGCCAGCAGCTCCTGGGGACAGGGGGGCTCTGGGGCCAACGTCCTGACTTTC